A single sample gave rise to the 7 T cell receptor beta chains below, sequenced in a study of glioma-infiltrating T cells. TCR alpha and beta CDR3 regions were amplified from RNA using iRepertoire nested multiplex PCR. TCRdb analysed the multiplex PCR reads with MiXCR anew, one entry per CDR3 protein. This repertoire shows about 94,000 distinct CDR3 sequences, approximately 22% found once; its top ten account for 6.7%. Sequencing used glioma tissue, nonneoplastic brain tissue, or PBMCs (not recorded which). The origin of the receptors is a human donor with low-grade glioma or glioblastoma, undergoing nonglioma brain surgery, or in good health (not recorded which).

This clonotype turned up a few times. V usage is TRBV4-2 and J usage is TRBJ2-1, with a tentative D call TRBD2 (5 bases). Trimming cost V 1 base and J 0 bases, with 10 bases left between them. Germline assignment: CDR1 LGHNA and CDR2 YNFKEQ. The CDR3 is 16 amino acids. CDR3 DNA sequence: TGTGCCAGCAGCCAAGTAAGCGGCAGCTCCTACAATGAGCAGTTCTTC. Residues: CASSQVSGSSYNEQFF.

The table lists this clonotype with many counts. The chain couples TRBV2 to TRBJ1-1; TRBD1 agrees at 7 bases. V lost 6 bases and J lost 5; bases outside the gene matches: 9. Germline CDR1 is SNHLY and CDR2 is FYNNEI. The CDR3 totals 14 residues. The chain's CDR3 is CASRVQGLGTEAFF. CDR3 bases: TGTGCCAGCAGGGTACAGGGGCTGGGGACTGAAGCTTTCTTT.

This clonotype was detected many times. In DNA, the CDR3 is TGTGCCAGCAGCCGATGGGACGGAGCTAACTATGGCTACACCTTC. Its protein product is CASSRWDGANYGYTF. The chain is built from TRBV27 and TRBJ1-2, with D perhaps matching TRBD1 (5 bases). CDR1 and CDR2 (germline): MNHEY, SMNVEV (reference sequence). V lost 6 bases and J lost 0, with 14 bases in between. This CDR3 spans 15 amino acids.

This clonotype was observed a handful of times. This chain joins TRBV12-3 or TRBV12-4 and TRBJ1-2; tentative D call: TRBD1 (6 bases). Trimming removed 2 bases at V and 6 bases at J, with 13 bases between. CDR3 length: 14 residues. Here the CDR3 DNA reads TGTGCCAGCAGTTTACGGGGGGGGCTAAATGGCTACACCTTC. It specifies CASSLRGGLNGYTF.

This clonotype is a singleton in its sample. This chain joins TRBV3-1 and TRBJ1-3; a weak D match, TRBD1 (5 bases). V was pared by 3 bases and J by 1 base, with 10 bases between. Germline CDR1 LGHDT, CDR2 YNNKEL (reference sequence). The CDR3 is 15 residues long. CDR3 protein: CASSHRGESGNTIYF. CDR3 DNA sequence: TGTGCCAGCAGCCATAGGGGCGAGTCTGGAAACACCATATATTTT. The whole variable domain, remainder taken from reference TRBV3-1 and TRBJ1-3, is DTAVSQTPKYLVTQMGNDKSIKCEQNLGHDTMYWYKQDSKKFLKIMFSYNNKELIINETVPNRFSPKSPDKAHLNLHINSLELGDSAVYFCASSHRGESGNTIYFGEGSWLTVV.

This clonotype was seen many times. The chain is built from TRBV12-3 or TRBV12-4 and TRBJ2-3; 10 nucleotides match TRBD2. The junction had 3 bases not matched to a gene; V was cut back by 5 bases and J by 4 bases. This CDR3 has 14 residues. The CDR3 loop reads CASSEREGADTQYF. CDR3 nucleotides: TGTGCCAGCAGTGAGCGGGAGGGGGCAGATACGCAGTATTTT.

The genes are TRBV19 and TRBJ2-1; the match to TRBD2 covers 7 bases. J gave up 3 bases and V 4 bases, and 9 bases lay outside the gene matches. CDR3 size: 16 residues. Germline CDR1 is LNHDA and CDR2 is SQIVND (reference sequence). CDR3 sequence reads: CASSTYGGGNYNEQFF. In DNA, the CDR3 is TGTGCCAGTAGTACCTATGGGGGGGGGAACTACAATGAGCAGTTCTTC.